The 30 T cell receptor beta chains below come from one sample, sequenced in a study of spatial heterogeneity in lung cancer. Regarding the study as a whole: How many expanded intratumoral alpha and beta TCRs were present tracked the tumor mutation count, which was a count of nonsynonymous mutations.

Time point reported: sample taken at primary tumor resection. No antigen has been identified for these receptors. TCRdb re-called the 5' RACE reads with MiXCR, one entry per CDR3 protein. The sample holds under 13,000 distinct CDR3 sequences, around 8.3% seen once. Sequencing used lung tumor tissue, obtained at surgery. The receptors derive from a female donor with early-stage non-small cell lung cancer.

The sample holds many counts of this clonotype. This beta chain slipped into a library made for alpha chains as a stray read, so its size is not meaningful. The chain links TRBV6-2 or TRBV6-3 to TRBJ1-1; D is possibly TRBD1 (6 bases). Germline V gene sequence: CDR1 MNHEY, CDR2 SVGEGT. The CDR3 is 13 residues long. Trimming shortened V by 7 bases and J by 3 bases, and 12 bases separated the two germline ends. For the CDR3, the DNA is TGTGCCAGCACATCAGGGGATGACACTGAAGCTTTCTTT. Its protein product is CASTSGDDTEAFF.

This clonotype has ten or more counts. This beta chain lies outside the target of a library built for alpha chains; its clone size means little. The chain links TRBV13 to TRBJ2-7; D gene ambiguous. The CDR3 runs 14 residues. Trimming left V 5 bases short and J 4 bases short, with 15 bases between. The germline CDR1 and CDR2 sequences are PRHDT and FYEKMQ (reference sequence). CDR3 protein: CASSAKWIGYEQYF. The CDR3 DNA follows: TGTGCCAGCAGCGCCAAATGGATCGGATACGAGCAGTACTTC.

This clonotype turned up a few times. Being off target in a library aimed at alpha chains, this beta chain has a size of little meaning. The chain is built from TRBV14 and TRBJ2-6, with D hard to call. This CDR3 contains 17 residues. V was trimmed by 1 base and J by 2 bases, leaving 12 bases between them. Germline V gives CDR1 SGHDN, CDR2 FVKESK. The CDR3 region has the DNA TGTGCCAGCAGCCAAGGAAGTAGCAGGACTGGGGCCAACGTCCTGACTTTC. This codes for CASSQGSSRTGANVLTF.

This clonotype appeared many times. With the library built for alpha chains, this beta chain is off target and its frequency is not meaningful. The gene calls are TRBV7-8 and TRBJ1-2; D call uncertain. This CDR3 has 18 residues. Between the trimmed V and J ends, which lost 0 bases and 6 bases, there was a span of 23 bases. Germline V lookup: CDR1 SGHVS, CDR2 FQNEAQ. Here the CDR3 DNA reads TGTGCCAGCAGCTTAGCTGGTTGGGCTTCTGTGTCGGGGAATGGCTACACCTTC. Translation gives CASSLAGWASVSGNGYTF.

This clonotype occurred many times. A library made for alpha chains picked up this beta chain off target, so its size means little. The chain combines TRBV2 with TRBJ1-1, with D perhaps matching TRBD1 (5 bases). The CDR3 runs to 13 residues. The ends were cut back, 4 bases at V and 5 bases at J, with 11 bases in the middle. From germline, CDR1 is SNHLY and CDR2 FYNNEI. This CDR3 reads CASSVQGRTEAFF. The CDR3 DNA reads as TGTGCCAGCAGTGTTCAGGGAAGGACTGAAGCTTTCTTT.

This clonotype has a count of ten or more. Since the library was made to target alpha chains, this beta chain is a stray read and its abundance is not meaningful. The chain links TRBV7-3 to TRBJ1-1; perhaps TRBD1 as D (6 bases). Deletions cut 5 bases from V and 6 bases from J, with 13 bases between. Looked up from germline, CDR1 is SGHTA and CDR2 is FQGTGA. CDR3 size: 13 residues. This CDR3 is CASSPTGMAEAFF. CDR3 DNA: TGTGCCAGCAGCCCCACAGGGATGGCTGAAGCTTTCTTT.

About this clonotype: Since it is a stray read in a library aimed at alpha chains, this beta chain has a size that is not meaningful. The CDR3 sequence: CASSLWTGRTDTQYF. In nucleotides, the CDR3 is TGTGCCAGCAGTTTATGGACAGGCCGCACAGATACGCAGTATTTT. The chain links TRBV28 to TRBJ2-3; weak D call: TRBD1 (6 bases). The CDR3 covers 15 residues. V lost 0 bases to trimming and J lost 1 base, with 8 bases between them. CDR1 and CDR2 (germline): MDHEN, SYDVKM.

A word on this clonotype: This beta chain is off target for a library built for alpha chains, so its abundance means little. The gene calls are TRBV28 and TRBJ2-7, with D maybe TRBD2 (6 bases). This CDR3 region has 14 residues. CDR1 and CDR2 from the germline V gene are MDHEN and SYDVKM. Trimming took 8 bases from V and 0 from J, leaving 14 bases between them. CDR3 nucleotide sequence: TGTGCCAGCGGGTCAGGGACTCTCTCCTACGAGCAGTACTTC. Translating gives CASGSGTLSYEQYF.

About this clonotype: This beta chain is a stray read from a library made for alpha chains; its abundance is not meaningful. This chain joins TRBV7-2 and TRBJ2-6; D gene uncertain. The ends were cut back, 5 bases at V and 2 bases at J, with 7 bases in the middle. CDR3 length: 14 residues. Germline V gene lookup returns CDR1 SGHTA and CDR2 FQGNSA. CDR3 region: CASSIDTGANVLTF. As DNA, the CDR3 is TGTGCCAGCAGCATTGACACTGGGGCCAACGTCCTGACTTTC. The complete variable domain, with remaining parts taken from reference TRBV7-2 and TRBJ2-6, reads GAGVSQSPSNKVTEKGKDVELRCDPISGHTALYWYRQSLGQGLEFLIYFQGNSAPDKSGLPSDRFSAERTGGSVSTLTIQRTQQEDSAVYLCASSIDTGANVLTFGAGSRLTVL.

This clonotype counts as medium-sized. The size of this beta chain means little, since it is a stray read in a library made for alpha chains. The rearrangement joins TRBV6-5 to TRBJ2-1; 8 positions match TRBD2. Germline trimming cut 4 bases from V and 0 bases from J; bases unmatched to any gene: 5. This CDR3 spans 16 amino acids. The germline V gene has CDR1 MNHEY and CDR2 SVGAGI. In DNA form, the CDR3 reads TGTGCCAGCAGTTCCGGGGGGGGGCACTCCTACAATGAGCAGTTCTTC. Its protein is CASSSGGGHSYNEQFF.

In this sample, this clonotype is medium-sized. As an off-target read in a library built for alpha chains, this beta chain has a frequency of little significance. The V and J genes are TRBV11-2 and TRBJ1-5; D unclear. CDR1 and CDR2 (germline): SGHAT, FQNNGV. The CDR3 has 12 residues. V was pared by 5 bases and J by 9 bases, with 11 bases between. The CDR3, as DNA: TGTGCCAGCAGCATCCCCCGCGGGCCCCAGCATTTT. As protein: CASSIPRGPQHF.

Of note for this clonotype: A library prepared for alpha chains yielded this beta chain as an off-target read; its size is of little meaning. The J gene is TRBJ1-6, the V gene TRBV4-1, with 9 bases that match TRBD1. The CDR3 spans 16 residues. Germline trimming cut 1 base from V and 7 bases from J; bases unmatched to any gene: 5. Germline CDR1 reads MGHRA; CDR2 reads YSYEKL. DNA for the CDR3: TGCGCCAGCAGCCAAGTAAACAGGGGGCCGAATTCACCCCTCCACTTT. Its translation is CASSQVNRGPNSPLHF.

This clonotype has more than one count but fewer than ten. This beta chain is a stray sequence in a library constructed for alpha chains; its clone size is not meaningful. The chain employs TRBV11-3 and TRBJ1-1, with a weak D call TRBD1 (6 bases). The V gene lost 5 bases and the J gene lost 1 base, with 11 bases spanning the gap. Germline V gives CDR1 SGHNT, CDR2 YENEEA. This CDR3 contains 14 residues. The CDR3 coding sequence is TGTGCCAGCAGCGTGGGACAAAGGAACACTGAAGCTTTCTTT. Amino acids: CASSVGQRNTEAFF.

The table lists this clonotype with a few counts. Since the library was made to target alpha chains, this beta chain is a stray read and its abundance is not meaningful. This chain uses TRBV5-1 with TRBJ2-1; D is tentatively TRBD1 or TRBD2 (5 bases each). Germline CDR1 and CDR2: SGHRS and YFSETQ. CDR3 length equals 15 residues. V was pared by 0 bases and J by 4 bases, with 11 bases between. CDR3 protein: CASSLGGTNYNEQFF. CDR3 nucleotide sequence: TGCGCCAGCAGCTTGGGGGGGACCAATTACAATGAGCAGTTCTTC.

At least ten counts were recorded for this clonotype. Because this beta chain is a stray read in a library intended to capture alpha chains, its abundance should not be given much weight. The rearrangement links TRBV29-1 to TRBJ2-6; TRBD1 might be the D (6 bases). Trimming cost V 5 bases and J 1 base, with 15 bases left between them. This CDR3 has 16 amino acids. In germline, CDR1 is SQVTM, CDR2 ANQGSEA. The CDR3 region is CSVSRDTDSGANVLTF. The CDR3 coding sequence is TGCAGCGTTTCCCGGGACACCGATTCTGGGGCCAACGTCCTGACTTTC.

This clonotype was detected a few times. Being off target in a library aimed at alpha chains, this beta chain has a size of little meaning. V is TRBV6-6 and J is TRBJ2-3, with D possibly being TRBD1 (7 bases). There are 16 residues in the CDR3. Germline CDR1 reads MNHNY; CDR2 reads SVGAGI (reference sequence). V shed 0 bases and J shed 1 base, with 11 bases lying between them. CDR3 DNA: TGTGCCAGCAGTTACTCGGGGGGACAGCGCACAGATACGCAGTATTTT. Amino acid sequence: CASSYSGGQRTDTQYF.

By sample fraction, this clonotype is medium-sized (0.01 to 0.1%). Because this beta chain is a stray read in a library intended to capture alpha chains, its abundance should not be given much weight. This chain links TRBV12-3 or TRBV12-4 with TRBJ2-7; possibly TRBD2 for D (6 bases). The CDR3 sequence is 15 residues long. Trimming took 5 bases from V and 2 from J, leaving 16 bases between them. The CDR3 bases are TGTGCCAGCAGTGCGACTAGGTCGGTCCCCTACGAGCAGTACTTC. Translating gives CASSATRSVPYEQYF.

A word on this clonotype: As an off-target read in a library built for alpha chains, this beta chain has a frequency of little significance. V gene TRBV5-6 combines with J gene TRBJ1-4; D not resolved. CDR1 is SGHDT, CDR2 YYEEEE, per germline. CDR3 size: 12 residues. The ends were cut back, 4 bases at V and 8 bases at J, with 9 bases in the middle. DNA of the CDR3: TGTGCCAGCAGCATCTCGGACGAAAAACTGTTTTTT. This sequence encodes CASSISDEKLFF.

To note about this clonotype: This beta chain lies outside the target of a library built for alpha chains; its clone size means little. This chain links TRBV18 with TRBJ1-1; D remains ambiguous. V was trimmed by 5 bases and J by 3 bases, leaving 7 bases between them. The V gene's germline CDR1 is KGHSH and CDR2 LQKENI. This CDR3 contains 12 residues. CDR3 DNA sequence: TGTGCCAGCTCAGGCCGGGACACTGAAGCTTTCTTT. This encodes CASSGRDTEAFF.

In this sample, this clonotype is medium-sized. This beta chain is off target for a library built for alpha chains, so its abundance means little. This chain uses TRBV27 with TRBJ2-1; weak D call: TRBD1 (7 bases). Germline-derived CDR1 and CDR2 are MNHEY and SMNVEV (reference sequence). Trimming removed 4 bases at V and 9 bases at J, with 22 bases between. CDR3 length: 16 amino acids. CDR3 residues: CASSSLYRGLPTEQFF. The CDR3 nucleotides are TGTGCCAGCAGTTCCCTCTACAGGGGACTGCCGACTGAGCAGTTCTTC.

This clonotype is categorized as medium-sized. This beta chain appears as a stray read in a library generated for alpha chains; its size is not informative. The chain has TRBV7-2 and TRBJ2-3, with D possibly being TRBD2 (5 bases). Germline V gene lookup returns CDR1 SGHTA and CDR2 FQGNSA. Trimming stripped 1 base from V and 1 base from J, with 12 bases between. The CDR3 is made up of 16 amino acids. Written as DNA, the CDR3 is TGTGCCAGCAGCTTAGGTCAGACTATGGGCACAGATACGCAGTATTTT. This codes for CASSLGQTMGTDTQYF.

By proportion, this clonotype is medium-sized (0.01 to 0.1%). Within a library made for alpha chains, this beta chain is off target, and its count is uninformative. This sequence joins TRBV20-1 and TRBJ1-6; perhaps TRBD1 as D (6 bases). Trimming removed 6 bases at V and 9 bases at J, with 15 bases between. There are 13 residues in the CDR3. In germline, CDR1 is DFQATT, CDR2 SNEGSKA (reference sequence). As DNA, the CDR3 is TGCAGTGCAGTGGGTTTGGGGGCTTCACCCCTCCACTTT. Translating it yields CSAVGLGASPLHF.

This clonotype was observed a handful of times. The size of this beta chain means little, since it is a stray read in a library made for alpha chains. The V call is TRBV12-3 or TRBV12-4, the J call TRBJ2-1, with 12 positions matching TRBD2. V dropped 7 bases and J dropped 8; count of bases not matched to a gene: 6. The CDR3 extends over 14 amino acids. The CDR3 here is CASKLAGGFDEQFF. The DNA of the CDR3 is TGTGCCAGCAAACTAGCGGGGGGCTTCGATGAGCAGTTCTTC.

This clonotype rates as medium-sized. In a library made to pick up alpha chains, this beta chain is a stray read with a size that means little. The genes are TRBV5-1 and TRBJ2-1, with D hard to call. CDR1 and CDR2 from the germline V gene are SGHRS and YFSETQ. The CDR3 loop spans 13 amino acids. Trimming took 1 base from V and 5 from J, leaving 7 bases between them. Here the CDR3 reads CASSLSTHNEQFF. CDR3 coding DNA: TGCGCCAGCAGCTTGAGCACCCACAATGAGCAGTTCTTC.

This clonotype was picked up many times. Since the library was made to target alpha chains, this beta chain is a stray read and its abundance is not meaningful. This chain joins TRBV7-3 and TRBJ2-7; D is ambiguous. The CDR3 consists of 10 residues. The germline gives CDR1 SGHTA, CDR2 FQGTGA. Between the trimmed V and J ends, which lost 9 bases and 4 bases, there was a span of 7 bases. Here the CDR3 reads CARSLYEQYF. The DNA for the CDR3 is TGTGCCAGGTCGTTATACGAGCAGTACTTC.

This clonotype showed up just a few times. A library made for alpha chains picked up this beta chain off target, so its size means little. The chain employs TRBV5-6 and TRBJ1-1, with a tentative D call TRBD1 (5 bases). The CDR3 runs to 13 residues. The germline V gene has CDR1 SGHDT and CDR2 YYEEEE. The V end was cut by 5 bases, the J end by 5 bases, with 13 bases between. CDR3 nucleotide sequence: TGTGCCAGCAGTGCTGGACGGGGGACTGAAGCTTTCTTT. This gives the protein CASSAGRGTEAFF.

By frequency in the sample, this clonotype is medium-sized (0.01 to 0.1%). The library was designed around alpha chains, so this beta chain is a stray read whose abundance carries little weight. The CDR3 DNA follows: TGTGCCAGCAGCGTAGGAAGCCACCACGAGCAGTACTTC. Protein sequence: CASSVGSHHEQYF. The chain combines TRBV9 with TRBJ2-7; no reliable D call. Deletions cut 0 bases from V and 5 bases from J, with 9 bases between. The CDR3 length is 13 residues. Germline V lookup: CDR1 SGDLS, CDR2 YYNGEE.

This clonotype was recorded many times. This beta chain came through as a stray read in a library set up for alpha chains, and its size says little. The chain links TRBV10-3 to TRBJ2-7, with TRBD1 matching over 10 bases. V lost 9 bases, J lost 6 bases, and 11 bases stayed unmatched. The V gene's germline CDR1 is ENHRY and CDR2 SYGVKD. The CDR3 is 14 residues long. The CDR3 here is CAISGQGGSGEQYF. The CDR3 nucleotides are TGTGCCATATCCGGACAGGGGGGGTCTGGCGAGCAGTACTTC.

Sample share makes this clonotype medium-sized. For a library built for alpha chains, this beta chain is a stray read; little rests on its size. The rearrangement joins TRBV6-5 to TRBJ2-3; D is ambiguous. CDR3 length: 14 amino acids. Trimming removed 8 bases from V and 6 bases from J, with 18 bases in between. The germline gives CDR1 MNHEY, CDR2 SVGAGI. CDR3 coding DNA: TGTGCCAGCGGACGGATGTCGGTCCGGGATACGCAGTATTTT. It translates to CASGRMSVRDTQYF.

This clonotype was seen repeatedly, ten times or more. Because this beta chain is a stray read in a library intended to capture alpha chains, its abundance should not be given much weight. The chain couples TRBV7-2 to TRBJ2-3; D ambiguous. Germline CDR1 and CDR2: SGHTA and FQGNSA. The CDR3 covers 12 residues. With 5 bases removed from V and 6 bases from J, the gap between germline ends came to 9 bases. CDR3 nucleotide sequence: TGTGCCAGCAGCCCAAACCGCGATACGCAGTATTTT. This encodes CASSPNRDTQYF.